The present entry profiles one TCR beta chain with its context. The antigen it binds to is not known. Base qualities are not at hand, and no much larger clone is one base apart. The source of the sample is a study of blood T cell repertoires in COVID-19 (dated by TCRdb to the early 2020s). Background on the whole study: Collaborator samples came from the United States, Italy and Spain and covered acute and convalescent phases of COVID-19. Samples came from the ongoing ImmuneRACE study (first 160 participants) plus 1,254 subjects from 6 global collaborators. The repertoires were made available in a free public database intended to serve as a resource for research on the immune response to SARS-CoV-2. Where available, HLA class I and class II types were obtained from metadata supplied by the sample provider rather than from assay-based typing. The sample metadata nearly always contained a de-identified subject ID, COVID-19 status, age in years and sex. The material from the prospective study consisted of cDNA or gDNA derived from T cells, B-cell-depleted T cells, or PBMCs. Deeply sampled blood TCRbeta repertoires from subjects exposed to, actively infected with, or recovered from COVID-19 were included in the dataset.

TCRbeta CDR3 regions were amplified from genomic DNA using the immunoSEQ Assay, a bias-controlled multiplex PCR. The authors' analysis ran thus. The number of nucleated cells in each sample was estimated from the amplification of reference gene primers within the assay. Sequence reads were collapsed and filtered to measure the absolute abundance of every unique TCRbeta CDR3 rearrangement. For each sample, productive Simpson clonality was calculated by taking the square root of Simpson's diversity index across productive rearrangements. This is the immuneACCESS table as TCRdb keeps it, with only in-frame sequences that have V and J called. A part of the clones is gone; compared with another copy, unresolved V genes explain less than half, and the rest is unexplained. V, J and clone size reflect that table, while D and trimming were determined from the DNA. The sample includes some 250,000 clones, with around 84% observed a single time. Of the sample, approximately 7% is held by the ten largest clones.

Its CDR3 holds 15 amino acids, cysteine through phenylalanine. Kept here is only the CDR3 DNA, which spans 45 bases and is read in frame from base 1. V and J are truncated by 5 bases and 2 bases respectively, leaving an intervening sequence of 16 bases. CDR1 and CDR2 are read off the germline V gene as SGHTA and FQGNSA. Each collaborating institution followed its own protocols to collect whole blood in K2EDTA tubes. For TCRbeta analysis, collaborators shipped samples as frozen whole blood, isolated PBMCs, or DNA extracted from either of those sample types. The paper as a whole reports these results and caveats: How much clinical and demographic metadata was included differed by source and by participant, and the metadata was provided uncurated.

The specimen was peripheral blood. This receptor was obtained from a woman between 65 and 79 years old with active or convalescent COVID-19. The chain uses TRBV7-2 and TRBJ2-7, and the D gene may be TRBD2, 6 bases matching. The DNA is as follows: TGTGCCAGCAGCGAGGCGGGGAGGATTCCCTACGAGCAGTACTTC. It translates as CASSEAGRIPYEQYF. Joined to the reference TRBV7-2 and TRBJ2-7 proteins, this CDR3 gives the full variable domain: GAGVSQSPSNKVTEKGKDVELRCDPISGHTALYWYRQSLGQGLEFLIYFQGNSAPDKSGLPSDRFSAERTGGSVSTLTIQRTQQEDSAVYLCASSEAGRIPYEQYFGPGTRLTVT.